What follows describes a single T cell receptor (beta chain). Its target is not known. These data belong to a study of CD8+CD57+ T cells in acquired aplastic anemia. Across the study: Quantities of DNA derived from sorted CD4+ and CD8+ cells averaged around 3 ug. Study-wide results and limits: Significance was not reached for CD8+ Simpson's diversity between patients and controls.

TCR beta VDJ and CDR3 were profiled, and genomic DNA was the template. TCRdb re-called the reads through MiXCR, storing one row per CDR3 protein. The sample has some 180,000 distinct CDR3 sequences, roughly three fifths seen once. Those patients picked for sequencing had displayed CD8+CD57+ cell expansion on flow cytometry. In all patients, the disease was severe acquired aplastic anemia. No therapy was given to patients before blood sampling. Germline V gene sequence: CDR1 LNHDA, CDR2 SQIVND (reference sequence). The CDR3 spans 15 residues. V lost 4 bases, J lost 5 bases, and 8 bases stayed unmatched.

V gene TRBV19 combines with J gene TRBJ1-2, with 9 positions matching TRBD1. Sequencing used sorted CD4+, CD8+, or CD8+CD57+ T cells (not recorded which) from PBMCs. The sequence derives from a human donor with aplastic anemia. The CDR3 reads CASSTDRDRDYGYTF. The CDR3 DNA reads as TGTGCCAGTAGTACTGACCGGGACAGGGATTATGGCTACACCTTC.